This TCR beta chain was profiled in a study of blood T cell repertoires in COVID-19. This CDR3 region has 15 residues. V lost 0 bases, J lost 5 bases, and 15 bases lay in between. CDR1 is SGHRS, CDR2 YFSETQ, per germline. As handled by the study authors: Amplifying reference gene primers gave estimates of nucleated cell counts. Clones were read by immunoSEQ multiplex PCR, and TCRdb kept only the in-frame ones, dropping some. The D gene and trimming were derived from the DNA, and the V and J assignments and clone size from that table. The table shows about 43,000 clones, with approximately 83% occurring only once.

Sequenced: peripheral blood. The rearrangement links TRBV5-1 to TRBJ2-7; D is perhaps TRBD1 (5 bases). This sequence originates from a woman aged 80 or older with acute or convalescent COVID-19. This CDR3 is CASSLEGNRGHEQYF. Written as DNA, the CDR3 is TGCGCCAGCAGCTTGGAGGGGAATCGAGGTCACGAGCAGTACTTC.